The sequence of this TCR beta chain was determined in a study of OX40 agonist ivuxolimab in advanced cancers. Overall study: At approximately 80% male, the cohort had a mean age of about 60 years, ranging from about 23 to 79. Previous treatment with anti-PD-1, anti-PD-L1 or anti-CTLA-4 therapy was allowed; about 40% had received some.

Only in-frame clones appear in the TCRdb table, and some are missing; sequencing was by immunoSEQ multiplex PCR. The table shows 69,000 or so clones, with around 88% occurring only once. Findings of the study overall: Among patients with partial responses at 0.1-3.0 mg/kg, clonal expansion was among the lowest. Mean expanded clone counts were higher in CD8+ than CD4+ T cells.

A word on this clone: Its antigen remains unidentified.

There are 16 residues in the CDR3. The germline V gene encodes CDR1 ENHRY and CDR2 SYGVKD. J was trimmed by 4 bases and V by 8 bases; bases with no gene match: 8. This specimen was CD4+ or CD8+ T cells sorted from blood, taken in a trial of the OX40 agonist ivuxolimab. The rearrangement joins TRBV10-3 to TRBJ2-3, with TRBD2 matching over 14 bases. The TCR sequence derives from an adult with an advanced solid tumor such as melanoma, head and neck, liver or kidney cancer. This CDR3 is CAIHEGLAGGPDTQYF. The CDR3, as DNA: TGTGCCATCCATGAAGGACTAGCGGGGGGCCCAGATACGCAGTATTTT.